Listed below are T cell receptor beta chains from one sample, sequenced in a study of blood T cells in healthy people across ages. MiXCR, run by TCRdb on the 5' RACE reads, gives a single entry per CDR3 protein. In the table there are over 1,300,000 distinct CDR3 sequences, around 59% of which are singletons. Source material: blood. The receptors stem from a man aged 18 to 29 in good health. CDR3s leave out the opening cysteine and the closing phenylalanine or tryptophan. The D gene is left open where the match is weak.

j_call v_call d_call cdr3_aa
TRBJ2-4 TRBV11-2 TRBD1 ASSLLGQGYIQY
TRBJ2-7 TRBV20-1 - SARVGFSYEQY
TRBJ2-1 TRBV6-5 TRBD1 ASSYSLGQNHEQF
TRBJ2-7 TRBV7-9 TRBD2 ASSRLAGGILTYEQY
TRBJ2-3 TRBV9 TRBD2 ASSVFGGRAADTQY
TRBJ1-5 TRBV12-3/TRBV12-4 - ASRSLGESNQPQH
- TRBV5-1 - ASSNGLAAGEQY
TRBJ1-6 TRBV29-1 - SRVRNSPLH
TRBJ1-4 TRBV5-1 - ASSPSAVEKLF
TRBJ2-4 TRBV11-2 TRBD2 ASSHETLGERGVTAKNIQY
TRBJ2-1 TRBV4-3 TRBD2 ASSQDSGGDFEQF
TRBJ2-3 TRBV28 - ASTLGSTDTQY
TRBJ2-1 TRBV2 - ASSEGYQNTNEQF
TRBJ1-1 TRBV14 - ASSQDPGYGTEAF
TRBJ2-3 TRBV27 TRBD1 ASSSTGTGNTDTQY
TRBJ1-2 TRBV27 - ASSLEGVGDYGYT
TRBJ2-6 TRBV29-1 - SGAVGANVLT
- TRBV3-1 TRBD1 ASKVGTGSHEQY
TRBJ1-5 TRBV20-1 - SAAGKTGQPQH
TRBJ1-2 TRBV7-9 TRBD1 ASSDTGDGYT
TRBJ1-2 TRBV21-1 - ASSKVIEGKGYGYT
TRBJ2-3 TRBV9 - ASSGEGRGASTQY
TRBJ1-2 TRBV20-1 - SGSANPNYGYT
TRBJ2-7 TRBV29-1 TRBD1 SALTGLGNYEQY
TRBJ1-4 TRBV29-1 - SVEDRAGEEKLF
TRBJ1-6 TRBV7-9 - ASSFNNSPLH